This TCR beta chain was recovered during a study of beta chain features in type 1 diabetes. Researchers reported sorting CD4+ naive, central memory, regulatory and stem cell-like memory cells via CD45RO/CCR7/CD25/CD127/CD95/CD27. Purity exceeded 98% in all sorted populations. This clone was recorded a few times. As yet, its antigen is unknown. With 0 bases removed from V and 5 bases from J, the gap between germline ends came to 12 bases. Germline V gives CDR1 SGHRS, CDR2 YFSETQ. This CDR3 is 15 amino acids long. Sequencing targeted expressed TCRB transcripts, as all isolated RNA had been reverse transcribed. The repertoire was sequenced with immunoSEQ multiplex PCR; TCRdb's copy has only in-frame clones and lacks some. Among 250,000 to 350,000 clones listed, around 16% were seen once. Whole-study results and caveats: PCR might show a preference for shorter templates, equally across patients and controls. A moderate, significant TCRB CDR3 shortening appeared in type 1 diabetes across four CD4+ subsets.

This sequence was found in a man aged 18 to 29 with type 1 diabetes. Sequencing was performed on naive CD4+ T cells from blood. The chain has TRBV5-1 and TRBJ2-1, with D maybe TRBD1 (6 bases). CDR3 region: CASSLEYPGDNEQFF. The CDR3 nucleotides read TGCGCCAGCAGCTTGGAGTATCCAGGGGACAATGAGCAGTTCTTC. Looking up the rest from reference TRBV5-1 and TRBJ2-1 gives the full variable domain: KAGVTQTPRYLIKTRGQQVTLSCSPISGHRSVSWYQQTPGQGLQFLFEYFSETQRNKGNFPGRFSGRQFSNSRSEMNVSTLELGDSALYLCASSLEYPGDNEQFFGPGTRLTVL.